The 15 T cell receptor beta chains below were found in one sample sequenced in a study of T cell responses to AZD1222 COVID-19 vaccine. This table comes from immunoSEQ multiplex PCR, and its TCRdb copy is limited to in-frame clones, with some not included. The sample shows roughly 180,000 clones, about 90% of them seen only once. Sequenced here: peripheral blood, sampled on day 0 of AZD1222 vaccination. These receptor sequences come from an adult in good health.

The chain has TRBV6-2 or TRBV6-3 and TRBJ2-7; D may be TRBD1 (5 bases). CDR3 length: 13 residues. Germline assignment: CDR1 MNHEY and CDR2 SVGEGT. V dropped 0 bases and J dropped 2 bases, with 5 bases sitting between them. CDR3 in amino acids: CASSYSDTYEQYF. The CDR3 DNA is TGTGCCAGCAGTTACTCGGACACCTACGAGCAGTACTTC.

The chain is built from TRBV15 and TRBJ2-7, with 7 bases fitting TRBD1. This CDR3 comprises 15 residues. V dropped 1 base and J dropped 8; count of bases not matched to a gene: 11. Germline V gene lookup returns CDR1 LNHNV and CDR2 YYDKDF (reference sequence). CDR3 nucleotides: TGTGCCACCAGCAGAGTAGGTGACAGGGAGTCTCAGCAGTACTTC. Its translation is CATSRVGDRESQQYF.

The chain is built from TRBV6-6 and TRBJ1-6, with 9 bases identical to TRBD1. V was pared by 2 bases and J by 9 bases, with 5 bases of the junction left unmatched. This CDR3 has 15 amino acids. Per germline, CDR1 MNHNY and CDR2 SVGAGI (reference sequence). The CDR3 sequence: CASSYGDRESSPLHF. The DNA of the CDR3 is TGTGCCAGCAGTTACGGGGACAGGGAAAGTTCACCCCTCCACTTT.

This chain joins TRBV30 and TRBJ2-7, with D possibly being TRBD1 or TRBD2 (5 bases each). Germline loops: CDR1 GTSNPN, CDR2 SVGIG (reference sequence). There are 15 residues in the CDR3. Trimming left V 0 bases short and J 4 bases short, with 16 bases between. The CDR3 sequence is CAWSVQGEYRYEQYF. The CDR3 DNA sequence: TGTGCCTGGAGTGTACAAGGGGAGTATAGGTACGAGCAGTACTTC.

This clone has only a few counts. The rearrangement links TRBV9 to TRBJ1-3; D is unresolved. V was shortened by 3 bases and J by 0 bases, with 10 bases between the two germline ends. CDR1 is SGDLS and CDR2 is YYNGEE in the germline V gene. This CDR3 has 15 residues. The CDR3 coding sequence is TGTGCCAGCAGCGGAGACATCTTCTCTGGAAACACCATATATTTT. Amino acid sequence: CASSGDIFSGNTIYF.

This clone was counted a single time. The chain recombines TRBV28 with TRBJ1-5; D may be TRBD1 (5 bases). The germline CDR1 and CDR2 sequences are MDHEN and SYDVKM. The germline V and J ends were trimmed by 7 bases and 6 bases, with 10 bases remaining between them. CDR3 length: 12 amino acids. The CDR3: CASTHGGQPQHF. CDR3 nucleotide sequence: TGTGCCAGCACCCACGGGGGTCAGCCCCAGCATTTT.

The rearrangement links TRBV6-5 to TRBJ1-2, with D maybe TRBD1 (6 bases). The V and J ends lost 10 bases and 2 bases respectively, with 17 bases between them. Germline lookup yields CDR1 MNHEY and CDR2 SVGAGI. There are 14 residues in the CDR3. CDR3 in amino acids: CATEQGLLNYGYTF. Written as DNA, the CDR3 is TGTGCCACGGAACAGGGTTTACTAAACTATGGCTACACCTTC.

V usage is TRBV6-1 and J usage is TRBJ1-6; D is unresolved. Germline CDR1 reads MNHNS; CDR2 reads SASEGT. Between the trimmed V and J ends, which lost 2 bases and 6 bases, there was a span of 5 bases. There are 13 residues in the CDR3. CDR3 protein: CASSEPGNSPLHF. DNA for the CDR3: TGTGCCAGCAGTGAACCCGGTAATTCACCCCTCCACTTT.

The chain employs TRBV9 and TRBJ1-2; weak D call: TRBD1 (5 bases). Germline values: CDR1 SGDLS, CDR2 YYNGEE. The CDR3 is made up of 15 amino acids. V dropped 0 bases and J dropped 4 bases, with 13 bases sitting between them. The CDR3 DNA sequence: TGTGCCAGCAGCGTAGAGTGGGGGTCCAGCTATGGCTACACCTTC. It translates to CASSVEWGSSYGYTF. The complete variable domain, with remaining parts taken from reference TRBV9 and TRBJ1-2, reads DSGVTQTPKHLITATGQRVTLRCSPRSGDLSVYWYQQSLDQGLQFLIQYYNGEERAKGNILERFSAQQFPDLHSELNLSSLELGDSALYFCASSVEWGSSYGYTFGSGTRLTVV.

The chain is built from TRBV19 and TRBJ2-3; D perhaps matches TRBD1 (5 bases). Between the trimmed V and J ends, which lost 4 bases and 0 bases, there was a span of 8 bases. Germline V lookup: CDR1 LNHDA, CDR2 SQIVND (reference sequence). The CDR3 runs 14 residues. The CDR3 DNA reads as TGTGCCAGTAGTAGTGGGGCTAGCACAGATACGCAGTATTTT. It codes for CASSSGASTDTQYF.

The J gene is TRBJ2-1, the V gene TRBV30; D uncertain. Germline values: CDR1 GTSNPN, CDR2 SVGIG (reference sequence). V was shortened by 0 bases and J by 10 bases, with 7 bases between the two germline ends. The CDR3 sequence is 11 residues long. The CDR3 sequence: CAWSVKAEQFF. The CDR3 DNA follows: TGTGCCTGGAGTGTAAAAGCGGAGCAGTTCTTC.

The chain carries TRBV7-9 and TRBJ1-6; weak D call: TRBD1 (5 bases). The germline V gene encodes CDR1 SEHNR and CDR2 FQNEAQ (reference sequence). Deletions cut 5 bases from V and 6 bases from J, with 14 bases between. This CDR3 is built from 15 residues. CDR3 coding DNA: TGTGCCAGCAGCCACGGGGGTGTGGGTAATTCACCCCTCCACTTT. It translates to CASSHGGVGNSPLHF.

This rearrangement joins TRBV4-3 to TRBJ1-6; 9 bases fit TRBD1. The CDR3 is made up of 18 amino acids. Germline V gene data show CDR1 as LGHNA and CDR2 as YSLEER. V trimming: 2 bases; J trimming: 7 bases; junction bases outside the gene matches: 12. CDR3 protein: CASSQNIPSGTGNSPLHF. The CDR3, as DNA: TGCGCCAGCAGCCAAAATATCCCCTCCGGGACAGGGAATTCACCCCTCCACTTT.

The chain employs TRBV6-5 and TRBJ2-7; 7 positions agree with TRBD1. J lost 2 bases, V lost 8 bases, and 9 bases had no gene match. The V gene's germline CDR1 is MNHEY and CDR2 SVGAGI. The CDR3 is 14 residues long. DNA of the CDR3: TGTGCCAGCTCCAAAGGGACAGCGACCTACGAGCAGTACTTC. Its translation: CASSKGTATYEQYF.

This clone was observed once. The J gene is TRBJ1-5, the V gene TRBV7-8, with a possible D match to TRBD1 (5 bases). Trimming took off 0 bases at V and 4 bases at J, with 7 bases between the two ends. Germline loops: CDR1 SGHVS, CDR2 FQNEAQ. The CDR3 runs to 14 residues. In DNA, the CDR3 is TGTGCCAGCAGCTTAGCTGGGACGAATCAGCCCCAGCATTTT. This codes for CASSLAGTNQPQHF.